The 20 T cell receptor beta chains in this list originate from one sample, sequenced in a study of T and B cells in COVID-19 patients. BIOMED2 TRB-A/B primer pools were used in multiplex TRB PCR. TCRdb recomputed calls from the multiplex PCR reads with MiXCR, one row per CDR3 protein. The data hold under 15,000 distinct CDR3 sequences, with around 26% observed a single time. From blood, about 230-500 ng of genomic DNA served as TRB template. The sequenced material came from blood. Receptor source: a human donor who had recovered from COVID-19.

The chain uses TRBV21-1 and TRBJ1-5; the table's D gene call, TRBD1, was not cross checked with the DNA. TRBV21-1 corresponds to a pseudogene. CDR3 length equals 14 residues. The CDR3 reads CASPKHGGQGPQHF. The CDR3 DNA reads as TGTGCCAGCCCTAAGCATGGGGGCCAGGGACCCCAGCATTTT.

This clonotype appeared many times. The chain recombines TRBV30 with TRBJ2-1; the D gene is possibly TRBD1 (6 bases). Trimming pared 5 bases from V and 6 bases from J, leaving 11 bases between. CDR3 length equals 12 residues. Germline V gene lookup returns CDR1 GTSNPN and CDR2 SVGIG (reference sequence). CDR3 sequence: CAWGLRGNEQFF. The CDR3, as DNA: TGTGCCTGGGGGCTCAGGGGCAATGAGCAGTTCTTC.

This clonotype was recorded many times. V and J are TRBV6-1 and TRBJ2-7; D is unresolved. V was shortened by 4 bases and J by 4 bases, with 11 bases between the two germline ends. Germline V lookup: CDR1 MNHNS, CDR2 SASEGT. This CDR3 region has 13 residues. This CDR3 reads CASSVEAGYEQYF. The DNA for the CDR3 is TGTGCCAGCAGTGTCGAGGCAGGATACGAGCAGTACTTC.

The CDR3, as DNA: TGCGCCAGCAGCTCCCCTAGCGTATACACCGGGGAGCTGTTTTTT. Amino acid sequence: CASSSPSVYTGELFF. The rearrangement links TRBV5-1 to TRBJ2-2; tentatively, D is TRBD2 (6 bases). Germline CDR1 is SGHRS and CDR2 is YFSETQ. The CDR3 is 15 amino acids. Trimming took 3 bases from V and 3 from J, leaving 12 bases between them.

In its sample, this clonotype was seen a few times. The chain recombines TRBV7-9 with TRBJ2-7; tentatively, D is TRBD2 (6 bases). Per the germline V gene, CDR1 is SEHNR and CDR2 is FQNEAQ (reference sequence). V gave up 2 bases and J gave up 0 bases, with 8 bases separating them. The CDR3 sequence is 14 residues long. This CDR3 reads CASSLSGSSYEQYF. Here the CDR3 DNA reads TGTGCCAGCAGCTTATCCGGGAGCTCCTACGAGCAGTACTTC.

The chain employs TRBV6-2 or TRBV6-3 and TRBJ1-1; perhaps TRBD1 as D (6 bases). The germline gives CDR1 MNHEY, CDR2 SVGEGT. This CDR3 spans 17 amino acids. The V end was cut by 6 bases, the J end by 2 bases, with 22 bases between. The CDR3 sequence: CASRPQRGNTHNTEAFF. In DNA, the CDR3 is TGTGCCAGCAGACCCCAGAGGGGGAATACCCACAACACTGAAGCTTTCTTT.

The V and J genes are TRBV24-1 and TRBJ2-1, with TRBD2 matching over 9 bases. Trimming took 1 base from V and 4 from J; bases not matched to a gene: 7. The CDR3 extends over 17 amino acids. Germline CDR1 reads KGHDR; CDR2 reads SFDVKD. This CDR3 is CATSDFPGTSRYNEQFF. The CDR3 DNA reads TGTGCCACCAGTGATTTCCCAGGGACTAGCAGATACAATGAGCAGTTCTTC.

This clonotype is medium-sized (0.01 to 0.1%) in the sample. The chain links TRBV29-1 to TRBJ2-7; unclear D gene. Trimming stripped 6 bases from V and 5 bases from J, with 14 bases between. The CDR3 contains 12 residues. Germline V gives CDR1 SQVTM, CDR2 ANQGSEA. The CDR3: CSVGTTKHEQYF. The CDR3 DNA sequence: TGCAGCGTCGGTACAACTAAACACGAGCAGTACTTC.

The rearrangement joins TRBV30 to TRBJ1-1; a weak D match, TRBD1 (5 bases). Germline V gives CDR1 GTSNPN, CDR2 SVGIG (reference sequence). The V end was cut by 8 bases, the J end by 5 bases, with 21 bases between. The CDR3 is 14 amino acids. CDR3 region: CAGTSLQGLTEAFF. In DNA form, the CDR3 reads TGTGCCGGAACCTCCCTCCAGGGTTTGACTGAAGCTTTCTTT.

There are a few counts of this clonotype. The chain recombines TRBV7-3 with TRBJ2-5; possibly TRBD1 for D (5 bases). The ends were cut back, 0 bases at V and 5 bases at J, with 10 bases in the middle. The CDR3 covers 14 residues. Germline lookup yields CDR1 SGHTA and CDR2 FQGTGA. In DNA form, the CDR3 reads TGTGCCAGCAGCTTAACGGCAGGGCCGGAGACCCAGTACTTC. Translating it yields CASSLTAGPETQYF.

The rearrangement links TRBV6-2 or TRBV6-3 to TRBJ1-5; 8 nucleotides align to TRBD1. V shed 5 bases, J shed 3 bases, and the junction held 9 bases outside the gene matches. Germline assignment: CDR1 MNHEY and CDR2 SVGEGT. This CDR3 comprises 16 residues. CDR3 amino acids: CASSGKDRGYNQPQHF. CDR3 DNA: TGTGCCAGCAGTGGGAAAGACAGGGGATACAATCAGCCCCAGCATTTT.

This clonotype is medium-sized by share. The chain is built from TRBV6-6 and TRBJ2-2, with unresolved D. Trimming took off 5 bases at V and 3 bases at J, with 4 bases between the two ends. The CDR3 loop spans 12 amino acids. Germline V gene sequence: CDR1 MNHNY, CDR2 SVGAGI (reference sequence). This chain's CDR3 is CASSRDTGELFF. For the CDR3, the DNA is TGTGCCAGCAGTCGAGACACCGGGGAGCTGTTTTTT.

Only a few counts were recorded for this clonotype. The CDR3 DNA reads TGTGCCAGCAGTGAGTCCCCGGGAGGAGTTATTGCTAGCACAGATACGCAGTATTTT. It is translated as CASSESPGGVIASTDTQYF. The chain combines TRBV6-1 with TRBJ2-3, with 7 bases that match TRBD2. After removal of 3 bases from V and 0 bases from J, the junction contained 15 bases not matched to a gene. Germline V gene sequence: CDR1 MNHNS, CDR2 SASEGT. This CDR3 has 19 amino acids.

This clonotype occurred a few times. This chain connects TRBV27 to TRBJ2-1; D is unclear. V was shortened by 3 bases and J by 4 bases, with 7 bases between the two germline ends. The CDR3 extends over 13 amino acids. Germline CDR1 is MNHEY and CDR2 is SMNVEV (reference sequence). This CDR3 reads CASSFGPYNEQFF. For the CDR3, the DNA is TGTGCCAGCAGTTTTGGTCCGTACAATGAGCAGTTCTTC.

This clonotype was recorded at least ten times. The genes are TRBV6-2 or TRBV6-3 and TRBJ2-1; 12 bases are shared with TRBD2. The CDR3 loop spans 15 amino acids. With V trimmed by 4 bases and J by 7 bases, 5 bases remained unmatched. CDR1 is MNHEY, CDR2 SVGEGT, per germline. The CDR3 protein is CASSSSGRAMNEQFF. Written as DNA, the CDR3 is TGTGCCAGCAGTTCTAGCGGGAGGGCCATGAATGAGCAGTTCTTC.

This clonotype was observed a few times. The CDR3 region has the DNA TGTGCCAGCAGTTCGCCGGGACAGGCTGTTTACGAGCAGTACTTC. It translates to CASSSPGQAVYEQYF. This chain links TRBV27 with TRBJ2-7; 8 bases map to TRBD1. The CDR3 is 15 residues long. CDR1 MNHEY and CDR2 SMNVEV come from the germline V gene (reference sequence). V trimming: 4 bases; J trimming: 4 bases; junction bases outside the gene matches: 9.

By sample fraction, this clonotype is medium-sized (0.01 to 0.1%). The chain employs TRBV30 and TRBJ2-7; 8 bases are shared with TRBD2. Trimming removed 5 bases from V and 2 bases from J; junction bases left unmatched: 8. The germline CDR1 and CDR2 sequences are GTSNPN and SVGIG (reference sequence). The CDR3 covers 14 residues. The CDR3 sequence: CAWLGRGDPYEQYF. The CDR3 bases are TGTGCCTGGTTGGGGCGGGGGGACCCCTACGAGCAGTACTTC. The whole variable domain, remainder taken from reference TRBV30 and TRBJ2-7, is SQTIHQWPATLVQPVGSPLSLECTVEGTSNPNLYWYRQAAGRGLQLLFYSVGIGQISSEVPQNLSASRPQDRQFILSSKKLLLSDSGFYLCAWLGRGDPYEQYFGPGTRLTVT.

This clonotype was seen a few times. Written as DNA, the CDR3 is TGTGCCACCAGTGACGGACAGAGCCCTCAATCTGCCGTCCTGACTTTC. Protein: CATSDGQSPQSAVLTF. The chain couples TRBV24-1 to TRBJ2-6; D may be TRBD1 (6 bases). The CDR3 loop spans 16 amino acids. The V end was cut by 4 bases, the J end by 12 bases, with 21 bases between. CDR1 KGHDR and CDR2 SFDVKD come from the germline V gene.

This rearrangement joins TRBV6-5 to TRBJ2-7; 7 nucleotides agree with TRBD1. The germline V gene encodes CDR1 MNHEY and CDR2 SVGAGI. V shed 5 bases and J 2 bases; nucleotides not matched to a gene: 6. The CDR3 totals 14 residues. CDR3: CASSGVQGAYEQYF. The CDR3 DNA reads TGTGCCAGCAGTGGAGTTCAGGGGGCCTACGAGCAGTACTTC.

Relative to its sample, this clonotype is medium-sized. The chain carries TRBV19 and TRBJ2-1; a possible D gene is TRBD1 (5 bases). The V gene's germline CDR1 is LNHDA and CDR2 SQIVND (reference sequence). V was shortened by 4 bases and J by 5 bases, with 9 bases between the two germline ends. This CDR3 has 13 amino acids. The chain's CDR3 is CASSKDTHNEQFF. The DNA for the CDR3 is TGTGCCAGTAGTAAGGACACACACAATGAGCAGTTCTTC.